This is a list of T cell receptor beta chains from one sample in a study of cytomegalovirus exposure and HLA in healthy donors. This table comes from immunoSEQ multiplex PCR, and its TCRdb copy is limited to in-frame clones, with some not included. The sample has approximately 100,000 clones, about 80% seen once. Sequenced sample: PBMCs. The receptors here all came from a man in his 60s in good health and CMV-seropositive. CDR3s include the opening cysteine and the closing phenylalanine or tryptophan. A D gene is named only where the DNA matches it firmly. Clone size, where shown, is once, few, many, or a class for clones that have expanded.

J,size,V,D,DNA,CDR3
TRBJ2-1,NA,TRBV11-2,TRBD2,TGTGCCAGCAGCTTATTTGCGGGGGCCTACAATGAGCAGTTCTTC,CASSLFAGAYNEQFF
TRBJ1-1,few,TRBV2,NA,TGTGCCAGCCTTGACATAGAAGCTTTCTTT,CASLDIEAFF
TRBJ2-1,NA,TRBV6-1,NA,TGTGCCAGCAGTGGATGGGGGGGGCGAAGAAATGAGCAGTTCTTC,CASSGWGGRRNEQFF
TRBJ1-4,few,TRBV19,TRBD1,TGTGCCAGTAGTGTCTCCGGGACAGGGAGGGAAAAACTGTTTTTT,CASSVSGTGREKLFF
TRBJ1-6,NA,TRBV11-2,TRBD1,TGTGCCAGCAGCATGACAGGGTTGGGGTCACCCCTCCACTTT,CASSMTGLGSPLHF
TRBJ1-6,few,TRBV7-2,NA,TGTGCCAGCAGCCCCTCTGGGGCGCGGACCCTCCACTTT,CASSPSGARTLHF
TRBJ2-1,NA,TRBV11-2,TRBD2,TGTGCCAGCAGCAACGGGACTAGCGGGGGGGTTTTCGATGAGCAGTTCTTC,CASSNGTSGGVFDEQFF
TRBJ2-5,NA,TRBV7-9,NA,TGTTCCAGCAGCATCAGGGGTGAGACCCAGTACTTC,CSSSIRGETQYF
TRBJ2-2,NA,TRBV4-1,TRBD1,TGCGCCAGCAGCCAAGCCGGGACAGCCGCAGACGGGGAGCTGTTTTTT,CASSQAGTAADGELFF
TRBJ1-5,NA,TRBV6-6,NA,TGTGCCAGCAGCATGACAGACCGCCCCCAGCATTTT,CASSMTDRPQHF
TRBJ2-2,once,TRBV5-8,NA,TGTGCCAGCAGCTTAGGACAGACGCCTACCGGGGAGCTGTTTTTT,CASSLGQTPTGELFF
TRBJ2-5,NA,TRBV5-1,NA,TGCGCCAGCAGCACAGGGAGTCAAGAGACCCAGTACTTC,CASSTGSQETQYF
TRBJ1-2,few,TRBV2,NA,TGTGCCAGCAGTGTTCGACTTGTCGACTATGGCTACACCTTC,CASSVRLVDYGYTF
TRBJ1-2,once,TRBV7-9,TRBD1,TGTGCCAGCAGCTTAACATCCGGGACAGGGGGCGGAGGCTACACCTTC,CASSLTSGTGGGGYTF
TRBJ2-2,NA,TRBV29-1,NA,TGCAGCGTTGAAGAGGAGGGGAGAAACACCGGGGAGCTGTTTTTT,CSVEEEGRNTGELFF
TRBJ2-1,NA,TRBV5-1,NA,TGCGCCAGCAGCTTGGGGGCGGGCCCGTACAATGAGCAGTTCTTC,CASSLGAGPYNEQFF
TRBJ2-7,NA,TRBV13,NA,TGTGCCAGCAGCTTACGGTTCGAGCAGTACTTC,CASSLRFEQYF
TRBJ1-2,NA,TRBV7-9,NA,TGTTCCAGCAGCTTACAGAAAAGTGGCTACACCTTC,CSSSLQKSGYTF
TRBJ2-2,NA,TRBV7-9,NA,TGTGCCAGCAGCCTCTTTCCCCAAAGAACTAACACCGGGGAGCTGTTTTTT,CASSLFPQRTNTGELFF
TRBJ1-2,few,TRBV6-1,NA,TGTGCCAGCACCCTCCGGGACATACGGGGCTACACCTTC,CASTLRDIRGYTF
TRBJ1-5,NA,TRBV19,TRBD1,TGTGCCAGTAGTAACCCCCGGACAGGGGCGAATCAGCCCCAGCATTTT,CASSNPRTGANQPQHF
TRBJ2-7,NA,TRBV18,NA,TGTGCCAGCTCACCAAAGGAGGGGTTCGGGGAGCAGTACTTC,CASSPKEGFGEQYF
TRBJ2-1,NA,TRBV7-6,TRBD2,TGTGCCAGCAGCTTGGGGTCGGGGGGAAGCTCCTACAATGAGCAGTTCTTC,CASSLGSGGSSYNEQFF
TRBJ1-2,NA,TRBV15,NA,TGTGCCACCAGCGACAGGTTCGCTAACTATGGCTACACCTTC,CATSDRFANYGYTF
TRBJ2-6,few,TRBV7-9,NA,TGTGCCAGCAGCTCCCCAGGGGTACCTGGGGCCAACGTCCTGACTTTC,CASSSPGVPGANVLTF
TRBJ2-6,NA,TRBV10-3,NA,TGTGCCATCAGAGGGGACTCTGGGGCCAACGTCCTGACTTTC,CAIRGDSGANVLTF
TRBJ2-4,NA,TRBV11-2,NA,TGTGCCAGCAGACGGACAGACCTAGCCAAAAACATTCAGTACTTC,CASRRTDLAKNIQYF
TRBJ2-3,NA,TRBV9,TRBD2,TGTGCCAGCAGCGTAGCTATGGACTACGGGGGGGCGAATACGCAGTATTTT,CASSVAMDYGGANTQYF
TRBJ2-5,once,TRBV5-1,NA,TGCGCCAGCAGCTTGGGACAGCAACAAGAGACCCAGTACTTC,CASSLGQQQETQYF
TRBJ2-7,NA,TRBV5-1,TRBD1,TGCGCCAGCAGCTTTGGGGACAGGGGGCGCCGCGCCCCCTACGAGCAGTACTTC,CASSFGDRGRRAPYEQYF
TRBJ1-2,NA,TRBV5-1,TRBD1,TGCGCCAGCAGCTTGGCCGGGCAGGGGGCTGGGGGCTACACCTTC,CASSLAGQGAGGYTF